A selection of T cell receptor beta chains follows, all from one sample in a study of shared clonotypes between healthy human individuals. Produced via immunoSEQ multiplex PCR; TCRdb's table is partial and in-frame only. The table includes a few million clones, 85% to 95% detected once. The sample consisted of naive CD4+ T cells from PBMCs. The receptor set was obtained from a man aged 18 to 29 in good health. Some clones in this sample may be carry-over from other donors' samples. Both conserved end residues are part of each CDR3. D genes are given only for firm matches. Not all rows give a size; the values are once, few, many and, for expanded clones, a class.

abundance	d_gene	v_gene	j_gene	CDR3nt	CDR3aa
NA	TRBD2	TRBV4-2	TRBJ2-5	TGTGCCAGCAGCCAAACTCCTAGCGGGCGAGGTGGAGAGACCCAGTACTTC	CASSQTPSGRGGETQYF
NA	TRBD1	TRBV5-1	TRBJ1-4	TGCGCCAGCAGCCCGGGACAGGGCGGTGAAAAACTGTTTTTT	CASSPGQGGEKLFF
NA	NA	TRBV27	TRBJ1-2	TGTGCCAGCAGTTCCCTGATTTATTCGGAGATATCCTATGGCTACACCTTC	CASSSLIYSEISYGYTF
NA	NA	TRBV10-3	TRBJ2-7	TGTGCCATCAGTGAAGTGAGGGCGGGATCCGAGCAGTACTTC	CAISEVRAGSEQYF
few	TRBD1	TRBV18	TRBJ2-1	TGTGCCAGCTCACCGGACAGGACCTACAATGAGCAGTTCTTC	CASSPDRTYNEQFF
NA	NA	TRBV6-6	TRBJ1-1	TGTGCCAGCACCTTGGGTTTCTACGGCACTGAAGCTTTCTTT	CASTLGFYGTEAFF
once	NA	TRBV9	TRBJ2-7	TGTGCCAGCAGCGTACTCCCGGGGCGCTCCTACGAGCAGTACTTC	CASSVLPGRSYEQYF
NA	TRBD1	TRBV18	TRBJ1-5	TGTGCCAGCTCACCACTTGACAGGGCCCTCAATCAGCCCCAGCATTTT	CASSPLDRALNQPQHF
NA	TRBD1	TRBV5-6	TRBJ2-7	TGTGCCAGCAGCTTGATAGGACAGGGGTACGAGCAGTACTTC	CASSLIGQGYEQYF
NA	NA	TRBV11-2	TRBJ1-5	TGTGCCAGCAGCTCGTCCCTCAATCAGCCCCAGCATTTT	CASSSSLNQPQHF
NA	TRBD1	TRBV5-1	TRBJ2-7	TGCGCCAGCAGCTTAGGGACAGGGGGCAACGAGCAGTACTTC	CASSLGTGGNEQYF
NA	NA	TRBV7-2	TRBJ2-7	TGTGCCCGCCGGCAGGAGCAGTACTTC	CARRQEQYF
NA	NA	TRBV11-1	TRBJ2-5	TGTGCCAGCAGCCGAAGCTTAATTAGGGTGGGGGAGACCCAGTACTTC	CASSRSLIRVGETQYF
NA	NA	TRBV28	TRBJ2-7	TGTGCCAGCAGTCCAGGACGGTTCACGACACCCAACCAGTACTTC	CASSPGRFTTPNQYF
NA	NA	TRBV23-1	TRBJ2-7	TGCGCCAAACTACCCTACGAGCAGTACTTC	CAKLPYEQYF
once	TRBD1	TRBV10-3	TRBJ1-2	TGTGCCATCAGTGAGACGAGCTGGAGGACAGGGATTGGCTACACCTTC	CAISETSWRTGIGYTF
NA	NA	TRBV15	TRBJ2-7	TGTGCCACCAGCAGAGATCATGCTTACTACGAGCAGTACTTC	CATSRDHAYYEQYF
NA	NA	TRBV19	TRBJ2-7	TGTGCCAGCAAAACTACAGGTCGGGGGCTCTACGAGCAGTACTTC	CASKTTGRGLYEQYF
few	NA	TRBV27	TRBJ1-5	TGTGCCAGCAGTTTACGTGGGGCCACCTCTCAGCCCCAGCATTTT	CASSLRGATSQPQHF
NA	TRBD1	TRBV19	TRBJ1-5	TGTGCCAGCCGGGACAGGGGGCCCGATAGCAATCAGCCCCAGCATTTT	CASRDRGPDSNQPQHF
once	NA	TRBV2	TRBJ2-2	TGTGCCAGCAGTACCACAGAGACCGGGGAGCTGTTTTTT	CASSTTETGELFF
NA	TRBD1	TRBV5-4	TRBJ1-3	TGTGCCAGCAGCCCCCCAGGGGGCACCATATATTTT	CASSPPGGTIYF